The clone carrying this T cell receptor beta chain has ten or more counts. What it recognizes is unknown. Blood sampling occurred at first hyperthyroidism diagnosis, ahead of any ophthalmopathy symptoms. This sample is part of a study of T cells in Graves' hyperthyroidism and ophthalmopathy. Overall study findings and caveats: The blood repertoire included most of the expanded thyroid clonotypes above 0.001.

Researchers amplified the TCR beta CDR3 regions from RNA transcripts. During a first-round RT-PCR of the TCR CDR3, the HTBI primer set was used. One entry per CDR3 protein, called by TCRdb with MiXCR from the multiplex PCR reads. The table records about 250,000 distinct CDR3 sequences, approximately 14% of them present only once. The CDR3 has 14 residues. With 5 bases removed from V and 0 bases from J, the gap between germline ends came to 10 bases. CDR1 and CDR2 from the germline V gene are SGHAT and FQNNGV. The clonotype originates from a woman in her fifties or sixties with Graves' hyperthyroidism that later progressed to Graves' ophthalmopathy. Specimen: blood. The genes are TRBV11-2 and TRBJ1-1; D call uncertain. The CDR3, as DNA: TGTGCCAGCAGCCCGGACCACTTGAACACTGAAGCTTTCTTT. This gives the protein CASSPDHLNTEAFF.